These 25 T cell receptor beta chains came from one sample sequenced in a study of cytomegalovirus exposure and HLA in healthy donors. In the PCR, 60 Vbeta and 13 Jbeta primers were used. Generated by immunoSEQ multiplex PCR, the TCRdb table keeps only in-frame clones and is missing some. The sample lists more than 140,000 clones; just under 85% were seen once. The source material was PBMCs. The receptors originated from a woman aged 40 to 50 in good health and CMV-seronegative.

The rearrangement links TRBV19 to TRBJ2-7; 10 nucleotides agree with TRBD1. This CDR3 contains 15 residues. V shed 5 bases and J 4 bases; nucleotides not matched to a gene: 8. Germline V CDR1 and CDR2: LNHDA, SQIVND (reference sequence). The CDR3 DNA sequence: TGTGCCAGTAGTCCAACCGGGACAGGGGAGTACGAGCAGTACTTC. Its protein product is CASSPTGTGEYEQYF.

This clone has a handful of counts. The rearrangement links TRBV5-1 to TRBJ2-7; 10 positions agree with TRBD1. CDR1 SGHRS and CDR2 YFSETQ come from the germline V gene. The CDR3 totals 15 residues. With V trimmed by 2 bases and J by 3 bases, 5 bases remained unmatched. DNA for the CDR3: TGCGCCAGCAGCTTTGGACAGGGGGGAAACTACGAGCAGTACTTC. This sequence encodes CASSFGQGGNYEQYF. Together with reference TRBV5-1 and TRBJ2-7, the CDR3 gives the full variable domain: KAGVTQTPRYLIKTRGQQVTLSCSPISGHRSVSWYQQTPGQGLQFLFEYFSETQRNKGNFPGRFSGRQFSNSRSEMNVSTLELGDSALYLCASSFGQGGNYEQYFGPGTRLTVT.

This clone appeared a few times. V gene TRBV7-9 combines with J gene TRBJ1-3; D unresolved. Trimming cost V 0 bases and J 0 bases, with 9 bases left between them. Germline CDR1 reads SEHNR; CDR2 reads FQNEAQ (reference sequence). This CDR3 has 16 residues. CDR3 region: CASSLAPGFSGNTIYF. The CDR3, as DNA: TGTGCCAGCAGCTTAGCCCCGGGGTTCTCTGGAAACACCATATATTTT.

This clone has a handful of counts. The chain joins TRBV5-4 to TRBJ1-4, with 9 bases identical to TRBD1. The V gene's germline CDR1 is SGHNT and CDR2 YYREEE (reference sequence). The J segment lost 7 bases and the V segment lost 5 bases, leaving 3 bases of the junction unmatched. This CDR3 is built from 13 residues. CDR3 amino acids: CASRDRGGEKLFF. CDR3 in DNA: TGTGCCAGCAGGGACAGGGGTGGTGAAAAACTGTTTTTT.

The chain uses TRBV7-6 and TRBJ2-5, with 11 bases lining up with TRBD1. The DNA end favors TRBJ2-7, so the J call may be wrong. This CDR3 spans 16 amino acids. Germline values: CDR1 SGHVS, CDR2 FNYEAQ. CDR3 sequence (DNA): TGTGCCAGCAGCTTAGCCGGGACAGGGGGGTCCTACGAGCAGTACTTC. Amino acids: CASSLAGTGGSYEQYF.

The J gene is TRBJ2-5, the V gene TRBV11-3, with 8 bases that match TRBD1. Germline-derived CDR1 and CDR2 are SGHNT and YENEEA. The trim removed 2 bases at V and 5 bases at J, leaving 7 bases unmatched. The CDR3 is 15 residues long. CDR3 protein: CASSLRGQGRETQYF. CDR3 bases: TGTGCCAGCAGCTTACGAGGACAGGGACGGGAGACCCAGTACTTC.

V is TRBV5-1 and J is TRBJ2-7; maybe TRBD1 (5 bases). Germline values: CDR1 SGHRS, CDR2 YFSETQ. V lost 1 base and J 4 bases, leaving 15 bases between the germline ends. The CDR3 runs 15 residues. The CDR3 sequence is CASSLMQGNLYEQYF. CDR3 bases: TGCGCCAGCAGCTTGATGCAGGGCAACCTTTACGAGCAGTACTTC.

The gene calls are TRBV30 and TRBJ2-7; D is unclear. Germline-derived CDR1 and CDR2 are GTSNPN and SVGIG (reference sequence). V dropped 1 base and J dropped 3 bases, with 13 bases sitting between them. This CDR3 region has 14 residues. The CDR3 DNA sequence: TGTGCCTGGAGTGGGGCAGGCTTGTACTACGAGCAGTACTTC. It yields the protein CAWSGAGLYYEQYF.

The V call is TRBV19, the J call TRBJ1-5, with D possibly matching TRBD1 (6 bases). CDR1 is LNHDA, CDR2 SQIVND, per germline (reference sequence). The CDR3 has 16 residues. With 5 bases removed from V and 5 bases from J, the gap between germline ends came to 19 bases. The CDR3 nucleotides are TGTGCCAGTAGTCCGACCCGGGACAACCTGTATCAGCCCCAGCATTTT. Translation gives CASSPTRDNLYQPQHF.

Details on this clone: The same CDR3 arises from other DNA sequences in this sample as well. The chain links TRBV28 to TRBJ1-5; the D gene is possibly TRBD1 (5 bases). Germline CDR1 MDHEN, CDR2 SYDVKM. Trimming stripped 6 bases from V and 0 bases from J, with 15 bases between. There are 16 residues in the CDR3. Here the CDR3 reads CASRRTRDFSNQPQHF. CDR3 nucleotide sequence: TGTGCCAGCAGGCGGACGCGGGACTTTAGCAATCAGCCCCAGCATTTT. The whole variable domain, filled in from reference TRBV28 and TRBJ1-5, reads DVKVTQSSRYLVKRTGEKVFLECVQDMDHENMFWYRQDPGLGLRLIYFSYDVKMKEKGDIPEGYSVSREKKERFSLILESASTNQTSMYLCASRRTRDFSNQPQHFGDGTRLSIL.

The V call is TRBV18, the J call TRBJ1-1, with 7 bases that match TRBD1. The germline CDR1 and CDR2 sequences are KGHSH and LQKENI. V lost 8 bases to trimming and J lost 1 base; unmatched junction nucleotides: 4. The CDR3 is made up of 13 amino acids. CDR3 sequence reads: CASKQGTNTEAFF. The CDR3 nucleotides are TGTGCCAGCAAACAGGGGACGAACACTGAAGCTTTCTTT.

The DNA for the CDR3 is TGCGCCAGCTCTAGCGGGCAAGAGACCCAGTACTTC. It is translated as CASSSGQETQYF. V is TRBV10-2 and J is TRBJ2-5; 8 bases agree with TRBD2. This CDR3 comprises 12 residues. After removal of 8 bases from V and 2 bases from J, the junction contained 1 base not matched to a gene. Germline assignment: CDR1 WSHSY and CDR2 SAAADI.

This sequence joins TRBV10-1 and TRBJ2-1, with TRBD2 identical over 8 bases. The V gene end was trimmed by 0 bases and the J gene end by 8 bases; junction bases not matched to a gene: 9. CDR1 and CDR2 from the germline V gene are WNHNN and SYGVQD (reference sequence). This CDR3 region has 16 residues. In nucleotides, the CDR3 is TGCGCCAGCAGTGAGTCCGGAAGTAGCGGGAACTATGAGCAGTTCTTC. This translates into CASSESGSSGNYEQFF.

This chain uses TRBV19 with TRBJ2-3; 8 bases map to TRBD2. Germline V gene data show CDR1 as LNHDA and CDR2 as SQIVND (reference sequence). CDR3 size: 15 residues. Germline trimming cut 6 bases from V and 0 bases from J; bases unmatched to any gene: 5. The chain's CDR3 is CASSTPSGSTDTQYF. Here the CDR3 DNA reads TGTGCCAGTAGCACGCCTAGCGGGAGCACAGATACGCAGTATTTT.

The rearrangement links TRBV19 to TRBJ1-4; a weak D match, TRBD1 (5 bases). In germline, CDR1 is LNHDA, CDR2 SQIVND (reference sequence). Trimming stripped 6 bases from V and 3 bases from J, with 17 bases between. The CDR3 consists of 16 residues. DNA for the CDR3: TGTGCCAGTAGCAGACAGTTTTTTCGGGCTAATGAAAAACTGTTTTTT. This sequence encodes CASSRQFFRANEKLFF.

The V call is TRBV6-1, the J call TRBJ2-7; 8 nucleotides align to TRBD2. The germline gives CDR1 MNHNS, CDR2 SASEGT. This CDR3 contains 12 residues. The ends lost 2 bases at V and 7 bases at J; junction bases unmatched: 1. Here the CDR3 reads CASSESGGEQYF. CDR3 bases: TGTGCCAGCAGTGAAAGCGGGGGAGAGCAGTACTTC.

CDR3 DNA sequence: TGTGCCAGCAGCTCCACTGGGGAGGGTAATTCACCCCTCCACTTT. This codes for CASSSTGEGNSPLHF. This chain links TRBV11-1 with TRBJ1-6; D gene unclear. V was clipped by 4 bases and J by 6 bases, with 13 bases between them. The CDR3 covers 15 residues. CDR1 and CDR2 (germline): SGHAT, FQDESV (reference sequence).

This clone has more than one count but fewer than ten. V and J are TRBV28 and TRBJ1-1; TRBD1 matches at 7 bases. CDR1 and CDR2 from the germline V gene are MDHEN and SYDVKM. The CDR3 is made up of 15 amino acids. Germline trimming cut 3 bases from V and 3 bases from J; bases unmatched to any gene: 7. CDR3 region: CASSLAHRGYTEAFF. The CDR3 DNA sequence: TGTGCCAGCAGTTTGGCACACAGGGGTTACACTGAAGCTTTCTTT.

V is TRBV6-1 and J is TRBJ1-1; D is undetermined. V lost 4 bases and J lost 0, with 9 bases in between. This CDR3 has 14 residues. Germline CDR1 and CDR2: MNHNS and SASEGT. The DNA of the CDR3 is TGTGCCAGCAGTGTTTCGGGATTGAACACTGAAGCTTTCTTT. Encoded protein: CASSVSGLNTEAFF.

This chain links TRBV9 with TRBJ2-7; no firm D call. There are 12 residues in the CDR3. V gave up 4 bases and J gave up 3 bases, with 8 bases separating them. The germline gives CDR1 SGDLS, CDR2 YYNGEE. The CDR3 DNA is TGTGCCAGCAGCCGCAACAGCTACGAGCAGTACTTC. Translated, it gives CASSRNSYEQYF. The variable domain in full, with the rest retrieved from reference TRBV9 and TRBJ2-7, is DSGVTQTPKHLITATGQRVTLRCSPRSGDLSVYWYQQSLDQGLQFLIQYYNGEERAKGNILERFSAQQFPDLHSELNLSSLELGDSALYFCASSRNSYEQYFGPGTRLTVT.

The CDR3 region is CASSLVSNRVHEQYF. CDR3 DNA: TGTGCCAGCAGCTTAGTGTCTAACAGGGTTCACGAGCAGTACTTC. The rearrangement links TRBV7-2 to TRBJ2-7; tentative D call: TRBD1 (6 bases). The CDR3 is 15 residues long. Germline values: CDR1 SGHTA, CDR2 FQGNSA. V was trimmed by 1 base and J by 5 bases, leaving 15 bases between them.

V is TRBV7-6 and J is TRBJ2-1, with D perhaps TRBD1 (6 bases). The V and J ends lost 6 bases and 0 bases respectively, with 9 bases between them. The CDR3 is made up of 14 amino acids. Germline loops: CDR1 SGHVS, CDR2 FNYEAQ. The CDR3 coding sequence is TGTGCCAGCAGTCGAGGGGGCTCCTACAATGAGCAGTTCTTC. It specifies CASSRGGSYNEQFF.

This sequence joins TRBV5-1 and TRBJ2-5; 9 bases are shared with TRBD1. The CDR3 contains 14 residues. CDR1 and CDR2 (germline): SGHRS, YFSETQ. The J segment lost 2 bases and the V segment lost 4 bases, leaving 3 bases of the junction unmatched. CDR3 DNA: TGCGCCAGCAGCGTACAGGGGGCGCAAGAGACCCAGTACTTC. Translated, it gives CASSVQGAQETQYF.

CDR3 bases: TGCGCCAGCAGCTTTGCGGGGCACACAGATACGCAGTATTTT. It yields the protein CASSFAGHTDTQYF. This chain connects TRBV5-1 to TRBJ2-3, with a possible D match to TRBD2 (6 bases). Trimming took 2 bases from V and 2 from J, leaving 9 bases between them. The CDR3 is 14 residues long. Germline CDR1 SGHRS, CDR2 YFSETQ.

The chain has TRBV7-2 and TRBJ2-4, with TRBD2 matching 11 bases. Trimming removed 3 bases from V and 4 bases from J; junction bases left unmatched: 8. In germline, CDR1 is SGHTA, CDR2 FQGNSA. The CDR3 totals 17 residues. CDR3 protein: CASSLLLAGVPKNIQYF. In DNA form, the CDR3 reads TGTGCCAGCAGCTTGCTACTAGCGGGAGTTCCAAAAAACATTCAGTACTTC.